The 8 T cell receptor beta chains given below trace back to one sample, sequenced in a study of cytomegalovirus exposure and HLA in healthy donors. Primers for the PCR totalled 60 Vbeta and 13 Jbeta. Repertoires were generated with immunoSEQ multiplex PCR, while TCRdb's copy carries only in-frame clones and drops some. The table lists 85,000 to 120,000 clones, around 60% of them singletons. The specimen was PBMCs. These receptor sequences come from a human donor in good health.

The CDR3 nucleotides read TGCGCCAGCCACCCTTACACAGGGGGCCCGTTTGAAGGGCAGTACTTC. It specifies CASHPYTGGPFEGQYF. V and J are TRBV5-1 and TRBJ2-7; 9 bases fit TRBD1. CDR3 size: 16 residues. V shed 7 bases, J shed 9 bases, and the junction held 20 bases outside the gene matches. CDR1 is SGHRS, CDR2 YFSETQ, per germline.

Of note for this clone: The identical CDR3 is also encoded by other nucleotide sequences in the sample. The V call is TRBV10-3, the J call TRBJ1-1; D not resolved. The germline gives CDR1 ENHRY, CDR2 SYGVKD. The CDR3 contains 13 residues. Trimming removed 6 bases from V and 2 bases from J, with 10 bases in between. The DNA of the CDR3 is TGTGCCATCAGCCGCGTTCTCAACACTGAAGCTTTCTTT. This translates into CAISRVLNTEAFF.

This clone turned up a few times. V and J are TRBV5-1 and TRBJ2-7, with 8 bases identical to TRBD2. CDR3 size: 15 residues. Germline V lookup: CDR1 SGHRS, CDR2 YFSETQ. V dropped 3 bases and J dropped 6; count of bases not matched to a gene: 11. The CDR3 DNA follows: TGCGCCAGCAGCTCCAGTTCCAGCGGGAGTGGCGAGCAGTACTTC. Its protein product is CASSSSSSGSGEQYF.

This clone occurred a few times. V usage is TRBV5-1 and J usage is TRBJ2-3; no firm D call. CDR1 and CDR2 (germline): SGHRS, YFSETQ. V was clipped by 3 bases and J by 2 bases, with 10 bases between them. The CDR3 covers 14 residues. The CDR3 sequence: CASSSLEVTDTQYF. In DNA form, the CDR3 reads TGCGCCAGCAGCTCCCTAGAGGTCACAGATACGCAGTATTTT. Filled out from reference TRBV5-1 and TRBJ2-3, the complete variable domain reads KAGVTQTPRYLIKTRGQQVTLSCSPISGHRSVSWYQQTPGQGLQFLFEYFSETQRNKGNFPGRFSGRQFSNSRSEMNVSTLELGDSALYLCASSSLEVTDTQYFGPGTRLTVL.

The gene calls are TRBV4-1 and TRBJ2-1; D uncertain. Germline V gives CDR1 MGHRA, CDR2 YSYEKL. V lost 3 bases to trimming and J lost 7 bases, with 7 bases between them. The CDR3 runs to 12 residues. The CDR3 sequence: CASSQGRNEQFF. The CDR3 DNA sequence: TGCGCCAGCAGCCAGGGCAGGAATGAGCAGTTCTTC.

This chain joins TRBV23-1 and TRBJ2-2; D remains unclear. TRBV23-1 is assigned to the ORF class and has an uncertain function. The CDR3 is 14 amino acids. The V end lost 2 bases, the J end lost 7 bases, and 11 bases lay between the germline ends. The CDR3 sequence is CASSQGGSSGELFF. DNA for the CDR3: TGCGCCAGCAGTCAAGGCGGATCAAGCGGGGAGCTGTTTTTT.

This chain connects TRBV30 to TRBJ2-7, with a possible D match to TRBD1 (6 bases). From germline, CDR1 is GTSNPN and CDR2 SVGIG (reference sequence). Trimming took off 2 bases at V and 4 bases at J, with 9 bases between the two ends. CDR3 length equals 12 residues. Here the CDR3 reads CAWSSGHYEQYF. Written as DNA, the CDR3 is TGTGCCTGGAGTTCGGGACATTACGAGCAGTACTTC. Using reference TRBV30 and TRBJ2-7 for the parts outside the CDR3, the full variable domain is SQTIHQWPATLVQPVGSPLSLECTVEGTSNPNLYWYRQAAGRGLQLLFYSVGIGQISSEVPQNLSASRPQDRQFILSSKKLLLSDSGFYLCAWSSGHYEQYFGPGTRLTVT.

This clone has a handful of counts. The CDR3 region has the DNA TGTGCCACCAGCAGAGATTTGGAGCGCTCTGGAAACACCATATATTTT. This codes for CATSRDLERSGNTIYF. The V and J genes are TRBV15 and TRBJ1-3; D gene uncertain. V was clipped by 0 bases and J by 0 bases, with 9 bases between them. Germline CDR1 LNHNV, CDR2 YYDKDF (reference sequence). The CDR3 totals 16 residues.